The 10 T cell receptor beta chains in this list originate from one sample, sequenced in a study of T-cell reconstitution after alpha-beta-depleted transplantation in children. Preparing the TCRbeta library involved the use of unique molecular identifiers. TCRdb redid the calling of the PCR reads with MiXCR, one entry per CDR3 protein. Found here are fewer than 700,000 distinct CDR3 sequences, 13% of them singletons; the top ten hold approximately 2%. Specimen: PBMCs, mostly from graft donor cells, collected 360 days after TCRalphabeta/CD19-depleted stem cell transplant. These receptors were obtained from a male patient aged 5 to 17 who had a stem cell transplant for acute myeloid leukemia, so the T cells may come from the graft donor.

This clonotype was seen many times. The chain combines TRBV20-1 with TRBJ2-6; no clear D gene. The germline CDR1 and CDR2 sequences are DFQATT and SNEGSKA (reference sequence). V shed 6 bases and J shed 0 bases, with 6 bases lying between them. CDR3 length: 13 amino acids. As DNA, the CDR3 is TGCAGTGCGTACAACTCTGGGGCCAACGTCCTGACTTTC. This translates into CSAYNSGANVLTF.

This clonotype has just a few counts. This sequence joins TRBV21-1 and TRBJ2-7; the table calls TRBD2, which could not be checked here. TRBV21-1 is labeled a pseudogene. The CDR3 is 16 amino acids. This CDR3 reads CASILGREGRTYEQYF. CDR3 nucleotide sequence: TGTGCCAGCATCCTAGGGAGGGAGGGCAGGACCTACGAGCAGTACTTC.

The genes are TRBV7-3 and TRBJ2-3; TRBD1 is a possible D gene (6 bases). Trimming stripped 4 bases from V and 4 bases from J, with 12 bases between. The CDR3 has 14 amino acids. Germline CDR1 and CDR2: SGHTA and FQGTGA. The CDR3 here is CASSSDPGADTQYF. The CDR3 DNA is TGTGCCAGCAGCTCTGACCCAGGGGCAGATACGCAGTATTTT.

This clonotype was detected a few times. This chain links TRBV28 with TRBJ2-7; 10 bases map to TRBD2. Germline V gives CDR1 MDHEN, CDR2 SYDVKM. This CDR3 contains 16 residues. J gave up 3 bases and V 1 base, and 6 bases lay outside the gene matches. The CDR3 region has the DNA TGTGCCAGCAGTTTATATTCGGGACTAGCGTTCTACGAGCAGTACTTC. Translating gives CASSLYSGLAFYEQYF.

This clonotype was counted a few times. V gene TRBV4-2 combines with J gene TRBJ2-1, with a possible D match to TRBD2 (6 bases). Trimming removed 6 bases from V and 8 bases from J, with 17 bases in between. CDR1 and CDR2 (germline): LGHNA, YNFKEQ. The CDR3 has 14 amino acids. CDR3 loop: CASRQRLEVYEQFF. The CDR3 DNA is TGTGCCAGCAGGCAAAGACTAGAGGTCTATGAGCAGTTCTTC.

CDR3 sequence: CASSSLAGGPPDTQYF. DNA for the CDR3: TGTGCCAGCAGTTCTTTAGCGGGAGGGCCTCCAGATACGCAGTATTTT. The J gene is TRBJ2-3, the V gene TRBV27; 11 positions agree with TRBD2. The trim removed 4 bases at V and 4 bases at J, leaving 7 bases unmatched. Per the germline V gene, CDR1 is MNHEY and CDR2 is SMNVEV (reference sequence). The CDR3 has 16 amino acids.

This rearrangement joins TRBV28 to TRBJ2-7; 7 bases are a match to TRBD1. The ends lost 3 bases at V and 3 bases at J; junction bases unmatched: 8. The CDR3 extends over 15 amino acids. In germline, CDR1 is MDHEN, CDR2 SYDVKM. CDR3: CASSFPQGFVYEQYF. CDR3 nucleotide sequence: TGTGCCAGCAGTTTCCCACAGGGGTTTGTCTACGAGCAGTACTTC.

J is TRBJ1-1 and V is TRBV12-1. TRBV12-1 is a pseudogene locus. The CDR3 sequence is 13 residues long. The CDR3 sequence: CASSQHGDTEAFF. For the CDR3, the DNA is TGTGCCAGCAGCCAGCACGGGGACACTGAAGCTTTCTTT.

This clonotype was seen at least ten times. This chain connects TRBV19 to TRBJ2-1, with D perhaps matching TRBD1 (5 bases). The CDR3 is made up of 14 amino acids. Trimming removed 2 bases at V and 6 bases at J, with 11 bases between. The germline V gene has CDR1 LNHDA and CDR2 SQIVND (reference sequence). The CDR3 sequence is CASSIMTQVNEQFF. The CDR3 nucleotides are TGTGCCAGTAGTATAATGACACAGGTCAATGAGCAGTTCTTC.

The chain is built from TRBV4-2 and TRBJ2-1; 9 bases fit TRBD2. Trimming cost V 1 base and J 10 bases; bases outside gene matches: 2. The CDR3 runs to 13 residues. Germline values: CDR1 LGHNA, CDR2 YNFKEQ. CDR3 in DNA: TGTGCCAGCAGCCAAGCTCTAGCGGGGGAGCAGTTCTTC. Translating gives CASSQALAGEQFF.